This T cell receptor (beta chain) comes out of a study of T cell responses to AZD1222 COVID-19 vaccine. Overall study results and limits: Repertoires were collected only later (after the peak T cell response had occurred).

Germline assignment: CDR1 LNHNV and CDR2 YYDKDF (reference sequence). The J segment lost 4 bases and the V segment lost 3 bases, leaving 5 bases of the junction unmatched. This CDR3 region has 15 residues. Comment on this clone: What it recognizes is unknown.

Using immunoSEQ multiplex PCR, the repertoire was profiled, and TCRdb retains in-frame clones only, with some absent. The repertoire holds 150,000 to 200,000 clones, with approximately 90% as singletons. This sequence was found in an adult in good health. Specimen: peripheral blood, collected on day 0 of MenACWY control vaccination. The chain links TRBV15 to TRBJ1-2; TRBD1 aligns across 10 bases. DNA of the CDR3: TGTGCCACCAGCAGGGAGACAGGGGGCCTCTATGGCTACACCTTC. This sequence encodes CATSRETGGLYGYTF.